A single sample is the source of the 16 T cell receptor beta chains below, sequenced in a study of CD8 T cells in Susac syndrome. RNA was extracted with the RNeasy kit, and a quantity of roughly 0.5 to 1 ug was reverse transcribed using random hexamers. MiXCR was run by TCRdb on the immunoSEQ multiplex PCR reads, yielding one entry per CDR3 protein. The sample yields 65,000 to 100,000 distinct CDR3 sequences, 96% seen once. The sequenced sample consisted of CD8+ T cells from PBMCs. The receptors here all came from a human donor with Susac syndrome.

The chain recombines TRBV4-3 with TRBJ2-7; 11 bases agree with TRBD1. Trimming cost V 3 bases and J 5 bases; bases outside gene matches: 3. CDR1 LGHNA and CDR2 YSLEER come from the germline V gene. This CDR3 has 14 amino acids. The CDR3 bases are TGCGCCAGCAGCCAGGACAGGGGGCGGGACGAGCAGTACTTC. As protein: CASSQDRGRDEQYF.

The V call is TRBV24-1, the J call TRBJ2-1; 8 bases are a match to TRBD2. The CDR3 totals 13 residues. CDR1 KGHDR and CDR2 SFDVKD come from the germline V gene. Trimming removed 5 bases from V and 9 bases from J; junction bases left unmatched: 5. This CDR3 reads CATSASGGAEQFF. The CDR3 nucleotides are TGTGCCACCAGTGCATCCGGGGGGGCTGAGCAGTTCTTC.

The chain combines TRBV6-5 with TRBJ2-5; 7 nucleotides align to TRBD1. This CDR3 has 14 amino acids. Germline CDR1 is MNHEY and CDR2 is SVGAGI. Trimming cost V 2 bases and J 2 bases; bases outside gene matches: 2. CDR3 in DNA: TGTGCCAGCAGTTACGGGACAGAGCAAGAGACCCAGTACTTC. Protein: CASSYGTEQETQYF.

This chain joins TRBV5-4 and TRBJ2-3; unclear D gene. The germline V and J ends were trimmed by 5 bases and 0 bases, with 19 bases remaining between them. Germline CDR1 SGHNT, CDR2 YYREEE (reference sequence). CDR3 length equals 17 residues. The CDR3 DNA is TGTGCCAGCAGTCAGGACCCGGGCGCTACTAGCACAGATACGCAGTATTTT. Translated: CASSQDPGATSTDTQYF.

The chain couples TRBV6-2 or TRBV6-3 to TRBJ2-7; D unresolved. V lost 5 bases, J lost 6 bases, and 17 bases lay in between. The CDR3 has 14 amino acids. From germline, CDR1 is MNHEY and CDR2 SVGEGT. The CDR3 region is CASSPPKYPPEQYV. CDR3 sequence (DNA): TGTGCCAGCAGTCCACCTAAATATCCCCCCGAGCAGTACGTC.

V gene TRBV20-1 combines with J gene TRBJ2-7; TRBD1 agrees at 7 bases. After removal of 0 bases from V and 6 bases from J, the junction contained 17 bases not matched to a gene. Per the germline V gene, CDR1 is DFQATT and CDR2 is SNEGSKA (reference sequence). This CDR3 is built from 17 residues. CDR3: CSARDRVLGRGNGEQYV. The CDR3 coding sequence is TGCAGTGCTAGAGATCGGGTATTGGGCAGGGGGAACGGCGAGCAGTACGTC.

The chain employs TRBV10-2 and TRBJ2-5; no clear D. V shed 7 bases and J shed 0 bases, with 9 bases lying between them. The germline gives CDR1 WSHSY, CDR2 SAAADI. The CDR3 consists of 13 residues. In nucleotides, the CDR3 is TGCGCCAGCACCCTAGGGTACCAAGAGACCCAGTACTTC. Its translation: CASTLGYQETQYF.

V is TRBV10-3 and J is TRBJ1-1; D uncertain. The germline V gene has CDR1 ENHRY and CDR2 SYGVKD. CDR3 length: 11 amino acids. Trimming cost V 3 bases and J 6 bases, with 5 bases left between them. The CDR3 nucleotides are TGTGCCATCAGTGATGGCCCTGAAGCTTTCTTT. Translating it yields CAISDGPEAFF.

The V gene is TRBV7-2, the J gene TRBJ1-5; D is perhaps TRBD1 (5 bases). This CDR3 spans 16 amino acids. Germline V gene data show CDR1 as SGHTA and CDR2 as FQGNSA. V lost 5 bases and J 0 bases, leaving 14 bases between the germline ends. The CDR3: CASSPYGAYSNQPQHF. Written as DNA, the CDR3 is TGTGCCAGCAGCCCGTATGGGGCGTATAGCAATCAGCCCCAGCATTTT.

The chain carries TRBV20-1 and TRBJ2-3; D perhaps matches TRBD2 (6 bases). CDR3 length: 11 amino acids. Trimming stripped 3 bases from V and 7 bases from J, with 8 bases between. CDR1 and CDR2 from the germline V gene are DFQATT and SNEGSKA (reference sequence). The CDR3 loop reads CSASLAHTQYF. The CDR3 DNA reads as TGCAGTGCTAGCCTAGCGCATACGCAGTATTTT.

J is TRBJ2-2 and V is TRBV5-1, with D hard to call. V was trimmed by 4 bases and J by 4 bases, leaving 14 bases between them. From germline, CDR1 is SGHRS and CDR2 YFSETQ. This CDR3 has 15 residues. The CDR3 coding sequence is TGCGCCAGCAGCCTTAAGATCAGGTTCACCGGGGAGCTGTTTTTT. Its protein is CASSLKIRFTGELFF.

The J gene is TRBJ2-7, the V gene TRBV25-1, with D maybe TRBD1 (6 bases). The germline V gene encodes CDR1 MGHDK and CDR2 SYGVNS. V was cut by 3 bases and J by 3 bases, with 9 bases left in between. This CDR3 contains 13 residues. The CDR3 DNA reads TGTGCCAGCAGTGACGCAGGGGACTACGAGCAGTACTTC. This translates into CASSDAGDYEQYF.

The chain recombines TRBV27 with TRBJ2-7, with D possibly TRBD1 on 5 matching bases. The CDR3 extends over 11 amino acids. V lost 6 bases and J lost 9, with 12 bases in between. In germline, CDR1 is MNHEY, CDR2 SMNVEV (reference sequence). The CDR3 bases are TGTGCCAGCAGCTCAGGGTTTGTGCAGTACGTC. The encoded protein is CASSSGFVQYV.

The rearrangement joins TRBV20-1 to TRBJ1-5, with a weak D call TRBD1 (5 bases). V was trimmed by 3 bases and J by 5 bases, leaving 11 bases between them. The CDR3 length is 13 residues. Germline assignment: CDR1 DFQATT and CDR2 SNEGSKA (reference sequence). The DNA of the CDR3 is TGCAGTGCTAGTCGGCAGGGTGATCAGCCCCAGCATTTT. This sequence encodes CSASRQGDQPQHF.

The J gene is TRBJ2-7, the V gene TRBV2; 7 nucleotides agree with TRBD1. This CDR3 region has 14 residues. After removal of 3 bases from V and 1 base from J, the junction contained 3 bases not matched to a gene. CDR1 SNHLY and CDR2 FYNNEI come from the germline V gene. CDR3 sequence (DNA): TGTGCCAGCAGTGAGGCCAGGGGGTCCTACGAGCAGTACGTC. This translates into CASSEARGSYEQYV.

The chain has TRBV5-8 and TRBJ2-2; D is undetermined. CDR3 length equals 15 residues. Deletions cut 4 bases from V and 5 bases from J, with 15 bases between. The germline gives CDR1 SGHTS, CDR2 YDEGEE. CDR3 in DNA: TGTGCCAGCAGCGGAGAGGCGACCGTGACCGGGGAGCTGTTTTTT. It encodes CASSGEATVTGELFF.